The rows below give T cell receptor beta chains drawn from one sample of a study of vaccination and CD4 T cells after COVID-19. MiXCR, run by TCRdb on the PCR reads, gives a single entry per CDR3 protein. The table has 9,900 or so distinct CDR3 sequences, 25% to 35% seen once; the top ten hold over 10%. These receptors have no known antigen. Sequences were obtained from CD4+ T cells from blood, cultured in vitro. All receptors come from a human donor in good health. Both conserved end residues are part of each CDR3. The D gene is left open where the match is weak. Size is stated for part of the rows, as once, few or many counts, or as a class when the clone is expanded.

.,TRBV28,.,TRBJ2-7,CASSFRGLLHEQYF,TGTGCCAGCAGTTTCCGCGGGTTGCTTCACGAGCAGTACTTC
.,TRBV12-3/TRBV12-4,.,TRBJ2-7,CASSSDKNPYEQYF,TGTGCCAGCAGTTCGGACAAGAACCCCTACGAGCAGTACTTC
.,TRBV10-3,.,TRBJ2-1,CAIMRGNEQFF,TGTGCCATCATGAGGGGCAATGAGCAGTTCTTC
.,TRBV20-1,.,TRBJ2-3,CSARETPRSADTQYF,TGCAGTGCTAGAGAAACGCCGAGATCCGCAGATACGCAGTATTTT
.,TRBV28,.,TRBJ1-2,CASSLGGTYGYTF,TGTGCCAGCAGTTTGGGGGGCACCTATGGCTACACCTTC
.,TRBV12-3/TRBV12-4,.,TRBJ2-7,CASNSPGRQQYF,TGTGCCAGCAATTCTCCGGGACGACAGCAGTACTTC
.,TRBV20-1,TRBD2,TRBJ2-7,CSAEPASGSNHEQYF,TGCAGTGCTGAGCCAGCTAGCGGGAGTAACCACGAGCAGTACTTC
.,TRBV7-6,TRBD2,TRBJ2-2,CASSLARTSGRILGTGELFF,TGTGCCAGCAGCTTAGCCCGGACTAGCGGGAGAATTTTGGGTACCGGGGAGCTGTTTTTT
few,TRBV7-9,TRBD1,TRBJ1-1,CASSPWDREGTEAFF,TGTGCCAGCAGCCCTTGGGACAGGGAGGGAACTGAAGCTTTCTTT
few,TRBV29-1,.,TRBJ2-2,CSVEVVTGELFF,TGCAGCGTTGAAGTCGTCACCGGGGAGCTGTTTTTT
few,TRBV19,.,TRBJ2-7,CASSSTGFYEQYF,TGTGCCAGTAGTAGTACAGGGTTCTACGAGCAGTACTTC
few,TRBV7-9,.,TRBJ2-5,CASSFPRGSETQYF,TGTGCCAGCAGCTTCCCCCGGGGATCGGAGACCCAGTACTTC
.,TRBV6-1,TRBD2,TRBJ2-5,CASSASGSRETQYF,TGTGCCAGCAGTGCTAGCGGGAGTCGAGAGACCCAGTACTTC
few,TRBV2,.,TRBJ1-2,CASSSNSPGGYGYTF,TGTGCCAGCAGTAGCAATAGTCCGGGAGGGTATGGCTACACCTTC
few,TRBV2,.,TRBJ2-1,CASSVANEQFF,TGTGCCAGCAGTGTGGCCAATGAGCAGTTCTTC
few,TRBV7-3,TRBD1,TRBJ2-2,CASSLQGANTGELFF,TGTGCCAGCAGCTTACAGGGGGCGAACACCGGGGAGCTGTTTTTT
.,TRBV29-1,.,TRBJ2-2,CSGLRGRNTGELFF,TGCAGCGGTCTCCGGGGCCGAAACACCGGGGAGCTGTTTTTT
.,TRBV7-8,.,TRBJ2-7,CASSSHRGGREQYF,TGTGCCAGCAGCTCCCACCGAGGCGGGCGAGAGCAGTACTTC
.,TRBV6-1,TRBD1,TRBJ2-7,CASSEGQGLYEQYF,TGTGCCAGCAGTGAGGGACAGGGTCTCTACGAGCAGTACTTC
.,TRBV6-5,TRBD2,TRBJ2-1,CASSYSSRTRHYNEQFF,TGTGCCAGCAGTTACAGTTCAAGGACTAGACACTACAATGAGCAGTTCTTC
few,TRBV7-2,.,TRBJ2-6,CASSLGSTPRGANVLTF,TGTGCCAGCAGCTTAGGGTCCACGCCGAGGGGGGCCAACGTCCTGACTTTC
.,TRBV6-1,.,TRBJ2-7,CASRRASSSYEQYF,TGTGCCAGCAGACGGGCTAGCAGCTCCTACGAGCAGTACTTC
.,TRBV28,.,TRBJ1-6,CAIKGYHNSPLHF,TGTGCCATCAAGGGTTACCATAATTCACCCCTCCACTTT
.,TRBV20-1,TRBD1,TRBJ1-2,CSAVNPNQGANGYTF,TGCAGTGCTGTCAACCCAAACCAGGGGGCAAATGGCTACACCTTC
.,TRBV10-2,.,TRBJ2-1,CASSQWGNSYNEQFF,TGCGCCAGCTCCCAGTGGGGGAACTCCTACAATGAGCAGTTCTTC
.,TRBV7-2,.,TRBJ2-7,CASRLGVTSYEQYF,TGTGCCAGCAGGTTGGGGGTAACCAGTTACGAGCAGTACTTC
.,TRBV20-1,.,TRBJ1-5,CSAEPHAGNQPQHF,TGCAGTGCTGAACCCCATGCCGGAAATCAGCCCCAGCATTTT
.,TRBV6-1,TRBD2,TRBJ2-7,CASTRRKTSGRLYSYEQYF,TGTGCCAGCACCCGACGAAAGACTAGCGGGAGGCTCTACTCCTACGAGCAGTACTTC
.,TRBV5-1,.,TRBJ1-1,CASSLGGGLGTEAFF,TGCGCCAGCAGCTTGGGCGGGGGTTTAGGCACTGAAGCTTTCTTT
.,TRBV5-4,.,TRBJ1-1,CASTPGGDGYTEAFF,TGTGCCAGCACCCCTGGGGGGGATGGGTACACTGAAGCTTTCTTT
.,TRBV7-3,.,TRBJ1-1,CASSVTGMNTEAFF,TGTGCCAGCAGCGTGACAGGAATGAACACTGAAGCTTTCTTT
.,TRBV5-6,.,TRBJ1-1,CASSLGEWSEAFF,TGTGCCAGCAGCTTGGGGGAATGGTCTGAAGCTTTCTTT
.,TRBV5-5,TRBD2,TRBJ2-7,CASGGTGGISYEQYF,TGTGCCAGCGGGGGTACGGGAGGGATCTCCTACGAGCAGTACTTC
.,TRBV7-9,.,TRBJ1-1,CASSLASRSSVNTEAFF,TGTGCCAGCAGCTTAGCGTCGAGAAGTTCGGTGAACACTGAAGCTTTCTTT
.,TRBV30,.,TRBJ1-1,CAWSDVVGVTEAFF,TGTGCCTGGAGTGACGTGGTGGGAGTCACTGAAGCTTTCTTT
medium-sized,TRBV20-1,.,TRBJ2-3,CSAGGSTDTQYF,TGCAGTGCTGGCGGTAGCACAGATACGCAGTATTTT
few,TRBV20-1,.,TRBJ2-7,CSAILNSGSYYEQYF,TGCAGTGCCATCCTTAATAGCGGAAGCTACTACGAGCAGTACTTC
few,TRBV19,TRBD1,TRBJ1-5,CASLDRGQGNQPQHF,TGTGCCAGCCTGGACAGGGGGCAGGGCAATCAGCCCCAGCATTTT
.,TRBV29-1,TRBD1,TRBJ2-1,CSVARRVGQGRSYNEQFF,TGCAGCGTTGCCCGAAGGGTAGGACAGGGCCGCTCCTACAATGAGCAGTTCTTC
.,TRBV2,.,TRBJ2-1,CASSADLVLDNEQFF,TGTGCCAGCAGTGCTGACTTGGTTCTGGACAATGAGCAGTTCTTC
few,TRBV24-1,.,TRBJ2-5,CATSDPIGGQETQYF,TGTGCCACCAGTGACCCTATCGGGGGCCAAGAGACCCAGTACTTC
.,TRBV9,.,TRBJ1-1,CASSPTLGGTEAFF,TGTGCCAGCAGCCCAACATTAGGGGGAACTGAAGCTTTCTTT
.,TRBV20-1,.,TRBJ1-2,CSASIRETANYGYTF,TGCAGTGCTAGTATCCGAGAGACCGCTAACTATGGCTACACCTTC
few,TRBV4-2,.,TRBJ2-7,CASSQDTGAQYEQYF,TGTGCCAGCAGCCAAGATACGGGGGCGCAGTACGAGCAGTACTTC
.,TRBV27,TRBD2,TRBJ2-5,CASSLSGRTPETQYF,TGTGCCAGCAGTTTAAGCGGGAGGACCCCGGAGACCCAGTACTTC
medium-sized,TRBV20-1,.,TRBJ2-2,CSARKASVTGELFF,TGCAGTGCTAGGAAGGCTAGCGTCACCGGGGAGCTGTTTTTT
.,TRBV2,.,TRBJ2-2,CAGRGIAGYTGELFF,TGTGCCGGCAGGGGGATAGCGGGTTACACCGGGGAGCTGTTTTTT
few,TRBV4-2,TRBD1,TRBJ1-1,CASSLEGATEAFF,TGTGCCAGCAGCCTAGAGGGGGCCACTGAAGCTTTCTTT
once,TRBV15,TRBD2,TRBJ2-4,CATSRKLAGGTFRKNIQYF,TGTGCCACCAGCAGAAAACTAGCGGGAGGGACTTTTAGGAAAAACATTCAGTACTTC
.,TRBV7-8,TRBD1,TRBJ2-2,CASSLGRQGQGTGELFF,TGTGCCAGCAGCTTAGGACGACAGGGGCAGGGCACCGGGGAGCTGTTTTTT
few,TRBV28,TRBD2,TRBJ2-1,CASSPLLAGGYNEQFF,TGTGCCAGCAGTCCACTACTAGCGGGAGGGTACAATGAGCAGTTCTTC
medium-sized,TRBV6-2/TRBV6-3,.,TRBJ1-6,CASRPQAVHSPLHF,TGTGCCAGCAGACCACAGGCAGTTCATTCACCCCTCCACTTT
.,TRBV27,TRBD1,TRBJ2-3,CASNRGTVTDTQYF,TGTGCCAGCAACAGGGGCACAGTTACAGATACGCAGTATTTT
.,TRBV7-8,TRBD2,TRBJ2-1,CASGGFGTSWQFF,TGTGCCAGCGGAGGATTCGGGACTAGTTGGCAGTTCTTC
.,TRBV20-1,.,TRBJ2-7,CSAQGFEQYF,TGCAGTGCCCAGGGGTTCGAGCAGTACTTC
few,TRBV19,.,TRBJ1-1,CASSVRFRQPNTEAFF,TGTGCCAGTAGTGTTCGCTTTCGACAGCCGAACACTGAAGCTTTCTTT
.,TRBV7-3,.,TRBJ2-1,CASSHPRSGGRGQGYNEQFF,TGTGCCAGCAGCCACCCCAGGAGTGGGGGGCGGGGTCAGGGTTACAATGAGCAGTTCTTC
.,TRBV5-4,.,TRBJ2-7,CASSLGGRRDYEQYF,TGTGCCAGCAGCTTGGGGGGACGCAGGGACTACGAGCAGTACTTC
few,TRBV7-3,TRBD2,TRBJ2-1,CASSLSEIAGYNEQFF,TGTGCCAGCAGCTTAAGCGAGATAGCGGGGTACAATGAGCAGTTCTTC
.,TRBV20-1,.,TRBJ2-7,CSARPFLDGTPQYEQYF,TGCAGTGCTAGACCATTCCTCGACGGGACACCCCAATACGAGCAGTACTTC